The 18 T cell receptor beta chains given below trace back to one sample, sequenced in a study of shared clonotypes between healthy human individuals. Sequencing used immunoSEQ multiplex PCR; TCRdb keeps in-frame clones, though not all of them. The data contain 1,500,000 or so clones, 97% to 99% of them singletons. The source material was naive CD4+ T cells sorted from blood. Subset described: CD45RA+ positively selected. The source is a man under 40 in good health.

This clone was counted once. The V gene is TRBV6-1, the J gene TRBJ2-3, with TRBD1 identical over 7 bases. Looked up from germline, CDR1 is MNHNS and CDR2 is SASEGT. The CDR3 is 13 residues long. Unmatched junction bases numbered 4, after V lost 10 bases and J lost 0 bases. The CDR3 DNA reads as TGTGCCACCATGACAGGGAGCACAGATACGCAGTATTTT. It is translated as CATMTGSTDTQYF.

V is TRBV18 and J is TRBJ2-7, with a weak D call TRBD1 (6 bases). V was shortened by 2 bases and J by 6 bases, with 14 bases between the two germline ends. The germline CDR1 and CDR2 sequences are KGHSH and LQKENI. This CDR3 region has 14 residues. The CDR3 DNA reads TGTGCCAGCTCACCATGGGACAACCGGGTCGAGCAGTACTTC. It codes for CASSPWDNRVEQYF.

This clone was seen just once. The J gene is TRBJ1-2, the V gene TRBV5-5; no clear D. Germline-derived CDR1 and CDR2 are SGHKS and YYEKEE (reference sequence). There are 13 residues in the CDR3. V was cut by 0 bases and J by 2 bases, with 5 bases left in between. CDR3 loop: CASSLVPNYGYTF. The CDR3 DNA reads as TGTGCCAGCAGCTTGGTGCCAAACTATGGCTACACCTTC.

This chain links TRBV5-3 with TRBJ1-1; 7 bases fit TRBD1. TRBV5-3 is an ORF, and what it does is uncertain. Trimming cost V 4 bases and J 6 bases; bases outside gene matches: 9. The CDR3 has 14 residues. CDR3 in DNA: TGTGCCAGAAGCCCAGACAGGGACCGGGCTGAAGCTTTCTTT. As protein: CARSPDRDRAEAFF.

The J gene is TRBJ2-3, the V gene TRBV21-1; TRBD2 was called by the table and not checked on the DNA. TRBV21-1 is classified as a pseudogene. The CDR3 runs to 21 residues. The CDR3 here is CASSRSVTGTSGIGFADTQYF. The CDR3 DNA reads TGTGCCAGCAGCAGAAGCGTGACCGGGACTAGCGGGATCGGTTTTGCAGATACGCAGTATTTT.

The J gene is TRBJ1-1, the V gene TRBV5-1, with a tentative D call TRBD1 (6 bases). This CDR3 is 14 amino acids long. Between the trimmed V and J ends, which lost 4 bases and 2 bases, there was a span of 12 bases. Germline V CDR1 and CDR2: SGHRS, YFSETQ. The DNA of the CDR3 is TGCGCCAGCAGCCTCGGGACAATCAACACTGAAGCTTTCTTT. It specifies CASSLGTINTEAFF.

The rearrangement links TRBV28 to TRBJ2-1; TRBD1 aligns across 7 bases. V was clipped by 8 bases and J by 8 bases; unmatched bases: 9. Germline-derived CDR1 and CDR2 are MDHEN and SYDVKM. The CDR3 is 13 amino acids. Here the CDR3 reads CASGSTGSDEQFF. The CDR3 DNA reads TGTGCCAGCGGGTCGACAGGGTCCGATGAGCAGTTCTTC.

V gene TRBV4-1 combines with J gene TRBJ2-2; 7 nucleotides agree with TRBD1. Trimming took 0 bases from V and 0 from J; bases not matched to a gene: 4. The germline CDR1 and CDR2 sequences are MGHRA and YSYEKL. The CDR3 is 17 residues long. The CDR3 nucleotides read TGCGCCAGCAGCCAAGAATTAGGACAGGCGAACACCGGGGAGCTGTTTTTT. Translating it yields CASSQELGQANTGELFF.

The chain carries TRBV28 and TRBJ1-2; D gene unclear. The V end was cut by 8 bases, the J end by 3 bases, with 10 bases between. The CDR3 is made up of 12 amino acids. Germline-derived CDR1 and CDR2 are MDHEN and SYDVKM. The CDR3 DNA follows: TGTGCCAGCGGGGTTAATGACTATGGCTACACCTTC. Encoded protein: CASGVNDYGYTF.

V and J are TRBV6-1 and TRBJ2-1; 11 nucleotides line up with TRBD2. In germline, CDR1 is MNHNS, CDR2 SASEGT. After removal of 1 base from V and 14 bases from J, the junction contained 4 bases not matched to a gene. The CDR3 sequence is 13 residues long. DNA of the CDR3: TGTGCCAGCAGTGAAGGACTAGCGGGGACGGAGTTCTTC. Its translation is CASSEGLAGTEFF.

The chain has TRBV10-3 and TRBJ2-7; D unclear. CDR3 length equals 14 residues. The germline CDR1 and CDR2 sequences are ENHRY and SYGVKD. The V gene lost 3 bases and the J gene lost 1 base, with 10 bases spanning the gap. The CDR3 loop reads CAISDPRGSYEQYF. DNA for the CDR3: TGTGCCATCAGTGATCCCCGCGGTTCCTACGAGCAGTACTTC.

This clone was seen a single time. The J gene is TRBJ1-1, the V gene TRBV5-5, with 9 bases lining up with TRBD1. V shed 0 bases, J shed 9 bases, and the junction held 9 bases outside the gene matches. The CDR3 has 15 residues. CDR1 and CDR2 from the germline V gene are SGHKS and YYEKEE (reference sequence). CDR3 DNA sequence: TGTGCCAGCAGCTTGGCCGGGACAGGGTTGGCGAAAGCTTTCTTT. Its protein is CASSLAGTGLAKAFF.

This clone is a singleton in its sample. The V call is TRBV4-3, the J call TRBJ2-5, with 8 bases matching TRBD1. Trimming took 4 bases from V and 4 from J; bases not matched to a gene: 8. CDR1 and CDR2 from the germline V gene are LGHNA and YSLEER. The CDR3 consists of 15 residues. CDR3 DNA sequence: TGCGCCAGCAGCCCCGCCCGGACAGGGTCAGAGACCCAGTACTTC. It specifies CASSPARTGSETQYF.

The chain is built from TRBV23-1 and TRBJ1-2; D is possibly TRBD1 (6 bases). TRBV23-1 is classed as an ORF, of uncertain function. The V gene lost 8 bases and the J gene lost 7 bases, with 20 bases spanning the gap. The length of the CDR3 is 14 residues. The CDR3 DNA follows: TGCGCCAGCCTCGGAGCGCTGGGACATGCTGGCTACACCTTC. It encodes CASLGALGHAGYTF.

The table lists this clone with a count of one. The CDR3 coding sequence is TGTGCCAGCAGGGAAACCGCCCAGAACGAGCAGTTCTTC. This codes for CASRETAQNEQFF. This chain connects TRBV6-4 to TRBJ2-1, with D uncertain. The CDR3 runs 13 residues. Germline V gene data show CDR1 as MRHNA and CDR2 as SNTAGT. V was trimmed by 6 bases and J by 10 bases, leaving 16 bases between them.

The rearrangement joins TRBV18 to TRBJ1-1; a possible D gene is TRBD1 (5 bases). This CDR3 is built from 13 residues. V was shortened by 3 bases and J by 6 bases, with 11 bases between the two germline ends. CDR1 is KGHSH and CDR2 is LQKENI in the germline V gene. DNA for the CDR3: TGTGCCAGCTCACCGGGAGGGGAGGCTGAAGCTTTCTTT. Protein product: CASSPGGEAEAFF. The variable domain in full, completed from reference TRBV18 and TRBJ1-1, reads NAGVMQNPRHLVRRRGQEARLRCSPMKGHSHVYWYRQLPEEGLKFMVYLQKENIIDESGMPKERFSAEFPKEGPSILRIQQVVRGDSAAYFCASSPGGEAEAFFGQGTRLTVV.

The V gene is TRBV5-6, the J gene TRBJ2-5; 9 bases map to TRBD1. The CDR3 contains 14 residues. Germline lookup yields CDR1 SGHDT and CDR2 YYEEEE. Unmatched junction bases numbered 6, after V lost 4 bases and J lost 5 bases. The CDR3: CASSVTGGRETQYF. In nucleotides, the CDR3 is TGTGCCAGCAGCGTAACAGGGGGCCGGGAGACCCAGTACTTC.

The V and J genes are TRBV6-1 and TRBJ1-5; 7 bases match TRBD1. This CDR3 spans 13 amino acids. After removal of 6 bases from V and 5 bases from J, the junction contained 4 bases not matched to a gene. Looked up from germline, CDR1 is MNHNS and CDR2 is SASEGT. The CDR3 reads CASRGTGDQPQHF. The DNA of the CDR3 is TGTGCCAGCAGGGGAACAGGGGATCAGCCCCAGCATTTT.